These T cell receptor beta chains were read from a single sample in a study of T cell responses to AZD1222 COVID-19 vaccine. TCRdb's copy holds only in-frame clones and misses some; the assay was immunoSEQ multiplex PCR. This table has around 200,000 clones, more than 70% appearing once. The material was peripheral blood, obtained 28 days after the second AZD1222 dose. These receptors all come from an adult who received the AZD1222 COVID-19 vaccine. Each CDR3 is given with its conserved first and last residue. A D gene is named only where the DNA matches it firmly. Clone size is given for some rows only: seen once, a few or many times, or a class if the clone is expanded.

v_call	j_call	d_call	clone_size	cdr3_aa	cdr3_nt
TRBV28	TRBJ2-7	TRBD1	.	CASRPPGTGLYEQYF	TGTGCCAGCAGACCCCCCGGGACAGGACTCTACGAGCAGTACTTC
TRBV6-2/TRBV6-3	TRBJ2-7	.	.	CASSYSDYRYEQYF	TGTGCCAGCAGTTACTCGGACTACCGGTACGAGCAGTACTTC
TRBV5-4	TRBJ1-1	.	.	CASSRAQGGGTEAFF	TGTGCCAGCAGCCGAGCACAGGGAGGTGGCACTGAAGCTTTCTTT
TRBV25-1	TRBJ1-5	TRBD1	.	CASSEQGGSQPQHF	TGTGCCAGCAGTGAACAGGGGGGGAGTCAGCCCCAGCATTTT
TRBV6-2/TRBV6-3	TRBJ1-2	.	.	CASSYNLRGSYGYTF	TGTGCCAGCAGTTACAATTTGCGGGGATCGTATGGCTACACCTTC
TRBV3-1/TRBV3-2	TRBJ2-3	.	.	CASSPGPSTDTQYF	TGTGCCAGCAGCCCCGGACCTTCCACAGATACGCAGTATTTT
TRBV19	TRBJ1-2	.	.	CASTLGGYGYTF	TGTGCCAGTACCCTGGGGGGGTACGGCTACACCTTC
TRBV3-1/TRBV3-2	TRBJ2-3	.	.	CASSQDGSPFGRDTQYF	TGTGCCAGCAGCCAAGATGGCTCCCCCTTTGGGAGGGATACGCAGTATTTT
TRBV11-3	TRBJ1-6	.	.	CASSRPGQSPPHNSPLHF	TGTGCCAGCTCTAGACCAGGGCAGTCCCCACCGCATAATTCACCCCTCCACTTT
TRBV7-3	TRBJ2-5	.	.	CASSLMGDQETQYF	TGTGCCAGCAGCTTAATGGGAGACCAAGAGACCCAGTACTTC
TRBV5-6	TRBJ2-3	.	once	CASSLGAGRRADTQYF	TGTGCCAGCAGCTTGGGCGCGGGAAGACGGGCAGATACGCAGTATTTT
TRBV30	TRBJ1-5	.	.	CAWRGVGNQPQHF	TGTGCCTGGAGAGGCGTGGGCAATCAGCCCCAGCATTTT
TRBV10-3	TRBJ2-7	.	.	CAISELGIEQYF	TGTGCCATCAGTGAACTAGGGATCGAGCAGTACTTC
TRBV7-2	TRBJ2-1	TRBD1	once	CASSSGQGNDEQFF	TGTGCCAGCAGCTCGGGACAGGGAAACGATGAGCAGTTCTTC
TRBV4-1	TRBJ2-1	.	.	CASSQGSSSYNEQFF	TGCGCCAGCAGCCAAGGGTCTAGCTCCTACAATGAGCAGTTCTTC
TRBV7-8	TRBJ1-1	.	once	CASSLMAEAFF	TGTGCCAGCAGCTTGATGGCTGAAGCTTTCTTT
TRBV6-5	TRBJ1-5	.	.	CASSLTARGEQPQHF	TGTGCCAGCAGTTTGACGGCCAGGGGTGAGCAGCCCCAGCATTTT
TRBV18	TRBJ2-7	.	once	CASSPGGGGSSYEQYF	TGTGCCAGCTCACCAGGAGGGGGTGGGTCCTCCTACGAGCAGTACTTC